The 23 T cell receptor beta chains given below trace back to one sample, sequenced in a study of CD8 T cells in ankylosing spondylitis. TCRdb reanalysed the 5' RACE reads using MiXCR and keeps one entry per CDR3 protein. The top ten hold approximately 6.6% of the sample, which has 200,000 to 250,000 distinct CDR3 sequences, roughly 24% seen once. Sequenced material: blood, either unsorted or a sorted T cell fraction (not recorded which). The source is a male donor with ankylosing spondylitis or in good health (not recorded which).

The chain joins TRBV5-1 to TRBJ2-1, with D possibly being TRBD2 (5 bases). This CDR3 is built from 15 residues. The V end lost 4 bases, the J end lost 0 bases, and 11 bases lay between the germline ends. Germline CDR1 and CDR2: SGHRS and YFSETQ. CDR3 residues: CASSPGEGSYNEQFF. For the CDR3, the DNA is TGCGCCAGCAGCCCCGGAGAGGGCTCCTACAATGAGCAGTTCTTC.

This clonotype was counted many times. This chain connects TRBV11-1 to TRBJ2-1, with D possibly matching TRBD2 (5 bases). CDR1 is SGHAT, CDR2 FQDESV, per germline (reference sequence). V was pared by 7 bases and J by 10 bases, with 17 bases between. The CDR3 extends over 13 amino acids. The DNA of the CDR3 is TGTGCCAGCACCATAGTCGGGGTCCAGGAGCAGTTCTTC. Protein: CASTIVGVQEQFF.

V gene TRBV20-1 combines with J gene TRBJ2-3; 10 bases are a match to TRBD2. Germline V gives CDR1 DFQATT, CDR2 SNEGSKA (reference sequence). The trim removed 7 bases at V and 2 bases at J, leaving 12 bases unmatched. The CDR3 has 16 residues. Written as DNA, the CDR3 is TGCAGTGTTTACCCAGAGAGCGGGAGGGTCACAGATACGCAGTATTTT. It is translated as CSVYPESGRVTDTQYF.

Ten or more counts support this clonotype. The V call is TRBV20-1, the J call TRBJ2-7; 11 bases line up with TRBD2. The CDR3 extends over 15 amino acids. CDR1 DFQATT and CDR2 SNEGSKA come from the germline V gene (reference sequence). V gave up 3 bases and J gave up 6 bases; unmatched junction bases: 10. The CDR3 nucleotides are TGCAGTGCTAGGGGAAATAGCGGGAGGGCCGCCGAGCAGTACTTC. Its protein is CSARGNSGRAAEQYF.

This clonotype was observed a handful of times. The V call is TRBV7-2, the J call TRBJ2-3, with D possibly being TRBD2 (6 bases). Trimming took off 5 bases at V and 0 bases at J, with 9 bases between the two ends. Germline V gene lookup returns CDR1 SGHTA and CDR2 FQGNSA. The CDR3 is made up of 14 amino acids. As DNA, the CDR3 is TGTGCCAGCAGCCGTGGGGGGAGCACAGATACGCAGTATTTT. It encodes CASSRGGSTDTQYF.

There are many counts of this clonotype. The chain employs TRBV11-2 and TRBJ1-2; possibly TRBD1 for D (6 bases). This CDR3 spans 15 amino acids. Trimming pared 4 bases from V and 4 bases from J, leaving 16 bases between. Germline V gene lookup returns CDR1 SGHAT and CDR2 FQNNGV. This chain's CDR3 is CASSYVGGLSYGYTF. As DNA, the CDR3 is TGTGCCAGCAGCTACGTCGGGGGGCTTAGCTATGGCTACACCTTC.

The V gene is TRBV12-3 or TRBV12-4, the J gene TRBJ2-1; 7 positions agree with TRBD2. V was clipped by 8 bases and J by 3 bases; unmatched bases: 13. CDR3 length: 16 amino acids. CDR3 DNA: TGTGCCAGCCATACTCGAGGTGGGAGGGGCTACAATGAGCAGTTCTTC. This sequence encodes CASHTRGGRGYNEQFF.

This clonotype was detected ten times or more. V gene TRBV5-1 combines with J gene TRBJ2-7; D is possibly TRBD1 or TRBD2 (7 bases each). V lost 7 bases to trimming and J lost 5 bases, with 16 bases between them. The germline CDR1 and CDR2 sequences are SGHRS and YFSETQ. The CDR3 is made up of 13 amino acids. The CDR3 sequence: CASAGDRAHEQYF. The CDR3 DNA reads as TGCGCCAGCGCGGGAGACAGGGCCCACGAGCAGTACTTC.

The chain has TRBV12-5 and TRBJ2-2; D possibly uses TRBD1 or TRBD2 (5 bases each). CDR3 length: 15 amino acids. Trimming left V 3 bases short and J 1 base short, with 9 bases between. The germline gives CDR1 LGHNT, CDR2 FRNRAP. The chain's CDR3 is CASGLGDGNTGELFF. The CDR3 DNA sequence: TGTGCTAGTGGTTTAGGGGACGGGAACACCGGGGAGCTGTTTTTT.

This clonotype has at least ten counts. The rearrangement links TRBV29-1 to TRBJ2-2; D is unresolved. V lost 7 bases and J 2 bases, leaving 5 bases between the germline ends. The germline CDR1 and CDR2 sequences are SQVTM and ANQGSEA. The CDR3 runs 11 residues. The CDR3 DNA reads TGCAGCGGGGGAAACACCGGGGAGCTGTTTTTT. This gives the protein CSGGNTGELFF.

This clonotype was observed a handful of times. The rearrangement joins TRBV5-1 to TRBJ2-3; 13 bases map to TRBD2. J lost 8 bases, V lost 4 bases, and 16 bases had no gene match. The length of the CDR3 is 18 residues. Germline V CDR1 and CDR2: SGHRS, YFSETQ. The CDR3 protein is CASSVQGPGTSGKPTQYF. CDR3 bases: TGCGCCAGCAGCGTTCAGGGGCCCGGGACTAGCGGGAAACCTACGCAGTATTTT. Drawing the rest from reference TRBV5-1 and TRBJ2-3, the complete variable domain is KAGVTQTPRYLIKTRGQQVTLSCSPISGHRSVSWYQQTPGQGLQFLFEYFSETQRNKGNFPGRFSGRQFSNSRSEMNVSTLELGDSALYLCASSVQGPGTSGKPTQYFGPGTRLTVL.

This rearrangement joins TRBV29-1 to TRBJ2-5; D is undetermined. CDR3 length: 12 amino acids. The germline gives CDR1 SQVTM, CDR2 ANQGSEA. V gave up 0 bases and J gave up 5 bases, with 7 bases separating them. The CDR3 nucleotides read TGCAGCGTTGAAGATCTACTTGAGACCCAGTACTTC. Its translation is CSVEDLLETQYF.

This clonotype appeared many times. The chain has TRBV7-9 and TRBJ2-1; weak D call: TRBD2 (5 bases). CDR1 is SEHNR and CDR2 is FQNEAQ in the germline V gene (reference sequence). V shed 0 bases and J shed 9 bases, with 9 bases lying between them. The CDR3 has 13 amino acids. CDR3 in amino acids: CASSLARAVEQFF. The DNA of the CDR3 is TGTGCCAGCAGCTTAGCGCGGGCGGTTGAGCAGTTCTTC.

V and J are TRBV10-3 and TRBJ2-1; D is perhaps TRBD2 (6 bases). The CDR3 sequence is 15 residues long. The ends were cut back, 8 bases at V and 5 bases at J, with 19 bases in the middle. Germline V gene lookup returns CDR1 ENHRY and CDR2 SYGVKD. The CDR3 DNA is TGTGCCATCCACCGGGGACTCGTCGATGACAATGAGCAGTTCTTC. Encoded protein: CAIHRGLVDDNEQFF.

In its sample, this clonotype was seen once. The DNA for the CDR3 is TGCAGTGCTAGATATTCTAACCAGGGAGCCAAAAACATTCAGTACTTC. Encoded protein: CSARYSNQGAKNIQYF. The V and J genes are TRBV20-1 and TRBJ2-4, with D possibly matching TRBD1 (5 bases). This CDR3 comprises 16 residues. Germline-derived CDR1 and CDR2 are DFQATT and SNEGSKA (reference sequence). Trimming removed 2 bases from V and 0 bases from J, with 14 bases in between.

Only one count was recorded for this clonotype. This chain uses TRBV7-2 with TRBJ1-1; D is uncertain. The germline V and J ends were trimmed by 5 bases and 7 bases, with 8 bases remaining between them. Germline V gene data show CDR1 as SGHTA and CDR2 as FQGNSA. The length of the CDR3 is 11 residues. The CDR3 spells CASSQSGEAFF. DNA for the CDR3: TGTGCCAGCAGCCAGTCGGGTGAAGCTTTCTTT.

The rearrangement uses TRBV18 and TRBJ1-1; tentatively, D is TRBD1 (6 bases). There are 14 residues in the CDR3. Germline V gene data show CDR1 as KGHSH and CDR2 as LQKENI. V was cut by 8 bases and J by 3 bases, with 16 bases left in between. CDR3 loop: CASSRGGADTEAFF. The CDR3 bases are TGTGCCAGCAGCAGAGGGGGGGCGGACACTGAAGCTTTCTTT.

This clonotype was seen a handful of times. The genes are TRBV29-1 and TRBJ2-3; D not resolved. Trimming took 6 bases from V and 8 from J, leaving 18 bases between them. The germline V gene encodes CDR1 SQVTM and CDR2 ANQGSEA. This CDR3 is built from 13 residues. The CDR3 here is CSVAPGSSGTQYF. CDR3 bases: TGCAGCGTGGCTCCGGGTAGTAGTGGTACGCAGTATTTT.

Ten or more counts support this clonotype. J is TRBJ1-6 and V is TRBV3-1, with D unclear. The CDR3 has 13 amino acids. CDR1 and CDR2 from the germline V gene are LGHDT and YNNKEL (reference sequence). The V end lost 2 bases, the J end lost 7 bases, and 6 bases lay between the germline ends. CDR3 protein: CASSQSGNSPLHF. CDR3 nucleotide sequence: TGTGCCAGCAGCCAAAGTGGGAATTCACCCCTCCACTTT. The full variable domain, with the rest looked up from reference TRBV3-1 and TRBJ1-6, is DTAVSQTPKYLVTQMGNDKSIKCEQNLGHDTMYWYKQDSKKFLKIMFSYNNKELIINETVPNRFSPKSPDKAHLNLHINSLELGDSAVYFCASSQSGNSPLHFGNGTRLTVT.

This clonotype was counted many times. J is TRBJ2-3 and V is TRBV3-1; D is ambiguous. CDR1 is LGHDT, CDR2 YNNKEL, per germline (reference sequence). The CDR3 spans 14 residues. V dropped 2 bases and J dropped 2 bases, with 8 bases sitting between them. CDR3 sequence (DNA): TGTGCCAGCAGCCAACGGCTTTTCACAGATACGCAGTATTTT. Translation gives CASSQRLFTDTQYF.

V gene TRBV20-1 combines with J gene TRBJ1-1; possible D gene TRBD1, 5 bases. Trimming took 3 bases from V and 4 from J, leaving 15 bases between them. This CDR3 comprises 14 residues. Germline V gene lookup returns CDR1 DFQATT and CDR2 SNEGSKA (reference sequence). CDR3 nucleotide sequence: TGCAGTGCTAGCGACGGGGGGGATTCCACTGAAGCTTTCTTT. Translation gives CSASDGGDSTEAFF.

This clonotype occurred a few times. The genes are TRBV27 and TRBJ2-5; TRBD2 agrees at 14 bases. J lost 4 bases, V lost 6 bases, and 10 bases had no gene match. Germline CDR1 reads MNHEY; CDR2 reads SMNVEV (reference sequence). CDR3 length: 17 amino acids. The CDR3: CASRTSGRESIGETQYF. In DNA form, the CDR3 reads TGTGCCAGCAGGACTAGCGGGAGGGAAAGCATAGGAGAGACCCAGTACTTC.

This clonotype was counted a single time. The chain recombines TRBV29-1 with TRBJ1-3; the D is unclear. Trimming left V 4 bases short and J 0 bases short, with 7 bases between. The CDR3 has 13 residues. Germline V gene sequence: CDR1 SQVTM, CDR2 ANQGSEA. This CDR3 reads CSVVLFSGNTIYF. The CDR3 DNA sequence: TGCAGCGTTGTTCTGTTCTCTGGAAACACCATATATTTT. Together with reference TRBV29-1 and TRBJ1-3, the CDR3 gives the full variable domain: SAVISQKPSRDICQRGTSLTIQCQVDSQVTMMFWYRQQPGQSLTLIATANQGSEATYESGFVIDKFPISRPNLTFSTLTVSNMSPEDSSIYLCSVVLFSGNTIYFGEGSWLTVV.